This T cell receptor (beta chain) was sequenced during a study of T cell repertoires in cytomegalovirus infection. TCRdb passed the reads through MiXCR, listing each CDR3 protein once. The top ten hold approximately 12% of the sample, which has a few hundred thousand distinct CDR3 sequences, roughly 25% seen once. The CDR3 contains 12 residues. CDR1 is SGHTA, CDR2 FQGTGA, per germline. Deletions cut 4 bases from V and 9 bases from J, with 12 bases between. General study results and limits: HLA-C-restricted CMV-specific TCR beta clonotypes prevailed in the ex vivo response.

The sample holds a few counts of this clonotype. Its antigen is currently unknown. The sequence was collected from a human donor in good health (CMV status not recorded). Some clones in this sample may be carry-over from other donors' samples. The rearrangement links TRBV7-3 to TRBJ1-1, with D perhaps TRBD1 (5 bases). Source: cultured PBMCs, taken from culture after CMV antigen stimulation. The CDR3 nucleotides are TGTGCCAGCAGCTCAACGGGGGAGAAAGCTTTCTTT. This translates into CASSSTGEKAFF.